One sample yielded the 32 T cell receptor beta chains listed below, sequenced in a study of blood T cell repertoires in COVID-19. Produced via immunoSEQ multiplex PCR; TCRdb's table is partial and in-frame only. The sample includes a few hundred thousand clones, nearly 90% seen only once; the top ten take about 1.8%. The sequencing input was PBMCs or T cells enriched from blood (not recorded which). These receptors originate from a young woman with acute COVID-19.

The genes are TRBV29-1 and TRBJ1-2; the D gene is possibly TRBD1 (6 bases). CDR1 and CDR2 from the germline V gene are SQVTM and ANQGSEA. The V gene lost 3 bases and the J gene lost 7 bases, with 9 bases spanning the gap. The CDR3 sequence is 11 residues long. The CDR3 DNA reads TGCAGCGTTGACAGGGGATCTGGCTACACCTTC. It yields the protein CSVDRGSGYTF.

In this sample, this clone turned up a few times. The rearrangement uses TRBV7-3 and TRBJ2-2; no firm D call. V shed 1 base and J shed 0 bases, with 30 bases lying between them. The CDR3 is 23 amino acids. CDR1 and CDR2 (germline): SGHTA, FQGTGA. CDR3 coding DNA: TGTGCCAGCAGCTTAAGGCCCTTCGACTTTACCCGAGGAAGAGGCCCGAACACCGGGGAGCTGTTTTTT. As protein: CASSLRPFDFTRGRGPNTGELFF.

This clone was counted once. The chain recombines TRBV27 with TRBJ1-6; D unclear. Germline CDR1 and CDR2: MNHEY and SMNVEV (reference sequence). The CDR3 loop spans 15 amino acids. V lost 1 base and J lost 6, with 10 bases in between. CDR3 bases: TGTGCCAGCAGTTTATTGCGGGGTACTAATTCACCCCTCCACTTT. Translating gives CASSLLRGTNSPLHF.

For this clone: At the DNA level, this CDR3 is encoded by other sequences in the same sample as well. The rearrangement joins TRBV28 to TRBJ2-1, with TRBD1 as a possible D gene (6 bases). Germline V gene sequence: CDR1 MDHEN, CDR2 SYDVKM. CDR3 length: 14 amino acids. V was pared by 3 bases and J by 5 bases, with 11 bases between. Here the CDR3 DNA reads TGTGCCAGCAGTTTGAGTGGGGGCAACAATGAGCAGTTCTTC. Translation: CASSLSGGNNEQFF.

This chain uses TRBV19 with TRBJ2-1, with TRBD1 matching 8 bases. Losses at the gene ends were 5 bases for V and 4 bases for J; bases not matched to a gene: 10. Germline CDR1 LNHDA, CDR2 SQIVND (reference sequence). The CDR3 loop spans 16 amino acids. The CDR3 DNA reads TGTGCCAGTAGTGCGACAGGGGCCCTGGAGTACAATGAGCAGTTCTTC. This codes for CASSATGALEYNEQFF.

The chain couples TRBV10-3 to TRBJ1-1, with D perhaps matching TRBD1 (5 bases). The CDR3 loop spans 16 amino acids. Germline-derived CDR1 and CDR2 are ENHRY and SYGVKD. V lost 3 bases to trimming and J lost 0 bases, with 14 bases between them. The CDR3 spells CAISDAGGEMNTEAFF. CDR3 nucleotides: TGTGCCATCAGTGACGCGGGAGGGGAAATGAACACTGAAGCTTTCTTT.

This rearrangement joins TRBV11-2 to TRBJ2-3, with 13 bases identical to TRBD2. Germline CDR1 SGHAT, CDR2 FQNNGV. The length of the CDR3 is 17 residues. J lost 10 bases, V lost 2 bases, and 12 bases had no gene match. The CDR3 coding sequence is TGTGCCAGCAGCTTACGACAGGGACTAGCGGGACCATCGTCGCAGTATTTT. The encoded protein is CASSLRQGLAGPSSQYF.

The chain is built from TRBV14 and TRBJ1-2, with unresolved D. Germline V gives CDR1 SGHDN, CDR2 FVKESK. V was cut by 0 bases and J by 3 bases, with 8 bases left in between. This CDR3 spans 14 amino acids. As DNA, the CDR3 is TGTGCCAGCAGCCAAGAAGGCAGGTACTATGGCTACACCTTC. Translated, it gives CASSQEGRYYGYTF.

This clone was detected a few times. The chain uses TRBV7-9 and TRBJ1-5; D is possibly TRBD1 (5 bases). Trimming removed 1 base at V and 7 bases at J, with 14 bases between. From germline, CDR1 is SEHNR and CDR2 FQNEAQ (reference sequence). The CDR3 contains 15 residues. The CDR3 nucleotides are TGTGCCAGCAGCTTAGAGGGGCCCCCCTTACAGCCCCAGCATTTT. Protein: CASSLEGPPLQPQHF.

CDR3 in DNA: TGTGCCAGCAGTTTTCCGGGGGAGGAAGCTTTCTTT. It yields the protein CASSFPGEEAFF. The V and J genes are TRBV12-3 or TRBV12-4 and TRBJ1-1, with TRBD1 as a possible D gene (5 bases). The germline V and J ends were trimmed by 3 bases and 8 bases, with 10 bases remaining between them. CDR3 length: 12 residues.

The chain recombines TRBV18 with TRBJ2-2; D may be TRBD2 (5 bases). The germline V gene encodes CDR1 KGHSH and CDR2 LQKENI. V was clipped by 5 bases and J by 2 bases, with 18 bases between them. The CDR3 sequence is 17 residues long. This CDR3 reads CASSNLGRRLNTGELFF. CDR3 sequence (DNA): TGTGCCAGCTCAAATTTAGGGCGGAGGCTTAACACCGGGGAGCTGTTTTTT.

This clone was observed a single time. J is TRBJ2-1 and V is TRBV27; a possible D gene is TRBD2 (7 bases). The germline gives CDR1 MNHEY, CDR2 SMNVEV (reference sequence). Trimming shortened V by 6 bases and J by 9 bases, and 15 bases separated the two germline ends. The CDR3 has 13 amino acids. CDR3 protein: CASSIQGGSEQFF. In nucleotides, the CDR3 is TGTGCCAGCAGCATACAGGGCGGGAGTGAGCAGTTCTTC.

The CDR3: CASSPQTQGGNEKLFF. The CDR3 DNA reads as TGTGCCAGCTCACCCCAGACACAGGGTGGTAATGAAAAACTGTTTTTT. This sequence joins TRBV18 and TRBJ1-4; TRBD1 is a possible D gene (6 bases). This CDR3 spans 16 amino acids. Germline-derived CDR1 and CDR2 are KGHSH and LQKENI. Trimming left V 3 bases short and J 4 bases short, with 15 bases between.

The chain recombines TRBV18 with TRBJ1-5; TRBD1 matches 7 bases. Germline CDR1 KGHSH, CDR2 LQKENI. The CDR3 extends over 15 amino acids. Unmatched junction bases numbered 5, after V lost 1 base and J lost 5 bases. The CDR3 is CASSPHQGVDQPQHF. The CDR3 coding sequence is TGTGCCAGCTCACCACACCAGGGGGTCGATCAGCCCCAGCATTTT.

This sequence joins TRBV7-9 and TRBJ2-3; D is uncertain. CDR3 length: 13 amino acids. Germline CDR1 is SEHNR and CDR2 is FQNEAQ (reference sequence). V was clipped by 5 bases and J by 4 bases, with 10 bases between them. CDR3 in DNA: TGTGCCAGCAGCAATAGTGTCCCAGATACGCAGTATTTT. The encoded protein is CASSNSVPDTQYF.

This clone was detected only a few times. The chain has TRBV3-1 (or the pseudogene TRBV3-2) and TRBJ1-1, with D tentatively TRBD1 (5 bases). Trimming cost V 2 bases and J 7 bases, with 11 bases left between them. In germline, CDR1 is LGHDT, CDR2 YNNKEL (reference sequence). The CDR3 covers 13 residues. The CDR3: CASSQRQGGEAFF. As DNA, the CDR3 is TGTGCCAGCAGCCAAAGGCAGGGCGGTGAAGCTTTCTTT.

V usage is TRBV5-1 and J usage is TRBJ2-7, with TRBD2 matching over 7 bases. In germline, CDR1 is SGHRS, CDR2 YFSETQ. The CDR3 contains 14 residues. V shed 3 bases, J shed 0 bases, and the junction held 3 bases outside the gene matches. The CDR3 loop is CASSWGGSSYEQYF. The CDR3 nucleotides read TGCGCCAGCAGCTGGGGGGGATCCTCCTACGAGCAGTACTTC.

The chain uses TRBV6-4 and TRBJ2-1; 7 bases agree with TRBD2. V dropped 10 bases and J dropped 5; count of bases not matched to a gene: 11. The length of the CDR3 is 14 residues. Germline loops: CDR1 MRHNA, CDR2 SNTAGT. CDR3 loop: CATRRREGNNEQFF. The CDR3 DNA reads as TGTGCCACCCGTCGGAGGGAGGGTAACAATGAGCAGTTCTTC.

The chain has TRBV28 and TRBJ1-1; 12 bases align to TRBD1. CDR1 is MDHEN, CDR2 SYDVKM, per germline. With V trimmed by 2 bases and J by 8 bases, 6 bases remained unmatched. This CDR3 region has 15 residues. CDR3 in amino acids: CASSLGDRGPSEAFF. The CDR3 DNA follows: TGTGCCAGCAGTTTAGGGGACAGGGGGCCATCAGAAGCTTTCTTT.

The sample holds a few counts of this clone. V is TRBV18 and J is TRBJ2-7, with 9 nucleotides matching TRBD2. The J segment lost 9 bases and the V segment lost 0 bases, leaving 9 bases of the junction unmatched. CDR1 is KGHSH and CDR2 is LQKENI in the germline V gene. This CDR3 contains 15 residues. The chain's CDR3 is CASSPPQSQREVQYF. DNA for the CDR3: TGTGCCAGCTCACCACCCCAGAGCCAGCGGGAGGTGCAGTACTTC.

The chain employs TRBV27 and TRBJ2-1; 12 bases align to TRBD2. The germline V gene encodes CDR1 MNHEY and CDR2 SMNVEV (reference sequence). The junction had 7 bases not matched to a gene; V was cut back by 2 bases and J by 8 bases. The CDR3 runs 16 residues. The CDR3 DNA sequence: TGTGCCAGCAGTTTACCAAGACTAGCGGGAGACGATGAGCAGTTCTTC. This translates into CASSLPRLAGDDEQFF.

The gene calls are TRBV2 and TRBJ2-1; TRBD2 agrees at 12 bases. The CDR3 totals 15 residues. With 5 bases clipped from V and 4 bases from J, the junction kept 3 bases outside the gene matches. Germline V lookup: CDR1 SNHLY, CDR2 FYNNEI. DNA of the CDR3: TGTGCCAGCAGTCCGGGGACTAGCGGGTACAATGAGCAGTTCTTC. Amino acids: CASSPGTSGYNEQFF.

The CDR3 spells CASSPLVTGIKTEAFF. CDR3 DNA sequence: TGTGCCAGCAGTCCCCTAGTAACAGGGATAAAGACTGAAGCTTTCTTT. The chain links TRBV28 to TRBJ1-1, with a tentative D call TRBD1 (6 bases). Trimming pared 5 bases from V and 5 bases from J, leaving 21 bases between. The length of the CDR3 is 16 residues. Germline V gives CDR1 MDHEN, CDR2 SYDVKM.

This chain joins TRBV4-3 and TRBJ2-4; the D is unclear. Per the germline V gene, CDR1 is LGHNA and CDR2 is YSLEER. The germline V and J ends were trimmed by 1 base and 0 bases, with 19 bases remaining between them. The CDR3 has 19 amino acids. The CDR3 protein is CASSQGAKWANSAKNIQYF. CDR3 nucleotide sequence: TGCGCCAGCAGCCAAGGGGCGAAGTGGGCCAATTCAGCCAAAAACATTCAGTACTTC.

The chain links TRBV15 to TRBJ2-2; D might be TRBD1 (5 bases). V was shortened by 3 bases and J by 4 bases, with 12 bases between the two germline ends. The CDR3 runs 15 residues. The V gene's germline CDR1 is LNHNV and CDR2 YYDKDF (reference sequence). Written as DNA, the CDR3 is TGTGCCACCAGCAGGCGACAGTACCGCACCGGGGAGCTGTTTTTT. Its translation is CATSRRQYRTGELFF.

The gene calls are TRBV6-2 or TRBV6-3 and TRBJ2-5; 9 bases match TRBD2. This CDR3 has 17 amino acids. After removal of 1 base from V and 0 bases from J, the junction contained 6 bases not matched to a gene. Germline CDR1 is MNHEY and CDR2 is SVGEGT. The CDR3 is CASSYFRLAAYQETQYF. CDR3 sequence (DNA): TGTGCCAGCAGTTACTTCCGACTAGCGGCGTACCAAGAGACCCAGTACTTC.

The genes are TRBV19 and TRBJ2-7, with D maybe TRBD1 (6 bases). CDR3 length equals 14 residues. Germline V gene sequence: CDR1 LNHDA, CDR2 SQIVND (reference sequence). Between the trimmed V and J ends, which lost 4 bases and 2 bases, there was a span of 12 bases. The CDR3 protein is CASSTLDRPYEQYF. Here the CDR3 DNA reads TGTGCCAGTAGTACCCTGGACAGACCCTACGAGCAGTACTTC.

The chain carries TRBV27 and TRBJ2-1; 11 bases match TRBD2. The CDR3 is made up of 15 amino acids. In germline, CDR1 is MNHEY, CDR2 SMNVEV (reference sequence). Trimming removed 1 base from V and 6 bases from J; junction bases left unmatched: 2. DNA for the CDR3: TGTGCCAGCAGTTTATATAGCGGGAGGGCCAATGAGCAGTTCTTC. It yields the protein CASSLYSGRANEQFF.

The CDR3 sequence is CASSPKTVLTGNTEAFF. CDR3 nucleotide sequence: TGCGCCAGCAGTCCTAAGACAGTTCTAACCGGGAACACTGAAGCTTTCTTT. This chain uses TRBV23-1 with TRBJ1-1, with D possibly TRBD1 on 5 matching bases. TRBV23-1 belongs to the ORF category, with a function that is uncertain. V dropped 4 bases and J dropped 1 base, with 19 bases sitting between them. The CDR3 extends over 17 amino acids.

This clone was seen more than once but under ten times. The rearrangement links TRBV7-9 to TRBJ1-5; D unresolved. Germline CDR1 reads SEHNR; CDR2 reads FQNEAQ (reference sequence). V lost 1 base and J lost 5, with 3 bases in between. The CDR3 covers 12 residues. The DNA of the CDR3 is TGTGCCAGCAGCTTAGTAGATCAGCCCCAGCATTTT. Translating it yields CASSLVDQPQHF.

V gene TRBV21-1 combines with J gene TRBJ2-5; the D segment call TRBD1 is taken from the table without a DNA check. TRBV21-1 is listed as a pseudogene. The CDR3 extends over 14 amino acids. The CDR3 region has the DNA TGTGCCAGCAGCAAAGTTACAGGGCCGGGGACCCAGTACTTC. Protein sequence: CASSKVTGPGTQYF.

The rearrangement joins TRBV20-1 to TRBJ1-2; D is uncertain. Germline CDR1 is DFQATT and CDR2 is SNEGSKA (reference sequence). The V end was cut by 3 bases, the J end by 2 bases, with 10 bases between. There are 13 residues in the CDR3. The CDR3 region has the DNA TGCAGTGCTAGTCAGATGATCAACTATGGCTACACCTTC. Translation: CSASQMINYGYTF.